One and the same sample provided the 7 T cell receptor beta chains below, sequenced in a study of spatial heterogeneity in lung cancer. Antigens of these TCRs are unknown. TCRdb re-called the 5' RACE reads with MiXCR, one entry per CDR3 protein. The data contain fewer than 20,000 distinct CDR3 sequences, 6.5% to 8% of them singletons. The study, taken as a whole, reports: It was found that expanded intratumoral alpha and beta TCR counts tracked tumor mutation counts.

As to time point: sample taken at primary tumor resection. This material consisted of lung tumor tissue, taken at surgery. The receptors were gathered from a female donor with early-stage non-small cell lung cancer.

A note on this clonotype: This beta chain represents an off-target read in a library built for alpha chains; its size is of limited meaning. V is TRBV9 and J is TRBJ1-1; TRBD1 matches at 7 bases. V lost 1 base, J lost 8 bases, and 8 bases stayed unmatched. The CDR3 sequence is 14 residues long. Germline CDR1 is SGDLS and CDR2 is YYNGEE. CDR3 loop: CASSVYDQQGEAFF. The CDR3 nucleotides read TGTGCCAGCAGCGTATATGATCAACAGGGGGAAGCTTTCTTT.

This clonotype was observed at least ten times. Within a library made for alpha chains, this beta chain is off target, and its count is uninformative. V usage is TRBV19 and J usage is TRBJ1-4; 11 nucleotides agree with TRBD1. With V trimmed by 4 bases and J by 5 bases, 3 bases remained unmatched. This CDR3 is 15 amino acids long. Germline V gene sequence: CDR1 LNHDA, CDR2 SQIVND (reference sequence). The CDR3 protein is CASSTGTGGNEKLFF. DNA of the CDR3: TGTGCCAGTAGTACCGGGACAGGGGGAAATGAAAAACTGTTTTTT.

Details on this clonotype: This beta chain was picked up by a library intended for alpha chains and is off target, so its count carries little meaning. The chain recombines TRBV28 with TRBJ2-3; weak D call: TRBD2 (5 bases). Looked up from germline, CDR1 is MDHEN and CDR2 is SYDVKM. This CDR3 region has 14 residues. Trimming stripped 3 bases from V and 5 bases from J, with 12 bases between. Written as DNA, the CDR3 is TGTGCCAGCAGTTTTTTAGCGTCGAGAGATACGCAGTATTTT. This sequence encodes CASSFLASRDTQYF.

This clonotype was seen at least ten times. This beta chain appears as a stray read in a library generated for alpha chains; its size is not informative. The chain joins TRBV20-1 to TRBJ2-6, with TRBD1 as a possible D gene (6 bases). With 6 bases removed from V and 3 bases from J, the gap between germline ends came to 9 bases. The germline V gene has CDR1 DFQATT and CDR2 SNEGSKA (reference sequence). The CDR3 extends over 13 amino acids. The CDR3 DNA sequence: TGCAGTGCCCAACAGGGTGGGGCCAACGTCCTGACTTTC. This gives the protein CSAQQGGANVLTF.

This clonotype was seen repeatedly, ten times or more. A library prepared for alpha chains yielded this beta chain as an off-target read; its size is of little meaning. V is TRBV5-1 and J is TRBJ2-7; the D is unclear. CDR1 and CDR2 from the germline V gene are SGHRS and YFSETQ. The CDR3 loop spans 16 amino acids. V lost 0 bases to trimming and J lost 0 bases, with 13 bases between them. CDR3 protein: CASSLESSSLSYEQYF. The CDR3 DNA is TGCGCCAGCAGCTTGGAGTCCTCCTCCCTCTCCTACGAGCAGTACTTC.

In its sample, this clonotype was seen many times. Because the library targeted alpha chains, this beta chain is an off-target read whose size means little. J is TRBJ1-3 and V is TRBV10-3, with unresolved D. Trimming cost V 0 bases and J 2 bases, with 2 bases left between them. CDR1 and CDR2 from the germline V gene are ENHRY and SYGVKD. This CDR3 comprises 13 residues. The CDR3 region is CAISESAGNTIYF. DNA for the CDR3: TGTGCCATCAGTGAGTCAGCTGGAAACACCATATATTTT.

This clonotype is judged medium-sized (0.01 to 0.1%). This beta chain is a stray read from a library made for alpha chains; its abundance is not meaningful. The chain joins TRBV7-4 to TRBJ2-1; TRBD2 aligns across 12 bases. CDR1 is SGHVT, CDR2 SQSDAQ, per germline. The CDR3 is 15 amino acids. Unmatched junction bases numbered 2, after V lost 6 bases and J lost 2 bases. CDR3 protein: CASSPSGGAYNEQFF. The CDR3 coding sequence is TGTGCCAGCAGTCCTAGCGGGGGGGCCTACAATGAGCAGTTCTTC.